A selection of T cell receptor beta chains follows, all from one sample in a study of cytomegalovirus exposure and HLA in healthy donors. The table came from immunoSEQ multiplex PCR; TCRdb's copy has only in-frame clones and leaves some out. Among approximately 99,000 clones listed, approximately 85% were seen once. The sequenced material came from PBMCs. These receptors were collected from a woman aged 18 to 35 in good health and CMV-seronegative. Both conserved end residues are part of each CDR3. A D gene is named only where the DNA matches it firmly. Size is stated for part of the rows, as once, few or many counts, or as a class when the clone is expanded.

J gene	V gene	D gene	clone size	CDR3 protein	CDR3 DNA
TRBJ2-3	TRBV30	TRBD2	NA	CAWSNPGGGDTQYF	TGTGCCTGGAGTAACCCGGGGGGAGGAGATACGCAGTATTTT
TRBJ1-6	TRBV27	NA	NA	CATGSGIYNSPLHF	TGTGCCACCGGCTCCGGGATCTATAATTCACCCCTCCACTTT
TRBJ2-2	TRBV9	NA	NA	CASSFVGGGTGELFF	TGTGCCAGCAGCTTCGTTGGGGGCGGTACCGGGGAGCTGTTTTTT
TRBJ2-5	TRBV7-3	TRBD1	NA	CASSATGTGQETQYF	TGTGCCAGCAGCGCGACCGGGACAGGGCAAGAGACCCAGTACTTC
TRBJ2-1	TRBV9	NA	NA	CASSIVQDYNEQFF	TGTGCCAGCAGCATAGTACAGGATTACAATGAGCAGTTCTTC
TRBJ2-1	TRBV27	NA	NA	CASSLGGPRNEQFF	TGTGCCAGCAGTTTGGGGGGGCCCAGAAATGAGCAGTTCTTC
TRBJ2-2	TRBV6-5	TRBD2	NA	CASSFERGSTGELFF	TGTGCCAGCAGTTTCGAGCGGGGGAGCACCGGGGAGCTGTTTTTT
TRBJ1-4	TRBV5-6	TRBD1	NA	CASSMGQFGEKLFF	TGTGCCAGCAGCATGGGACAGTTTGGGGAAAAACTGTTTTTT
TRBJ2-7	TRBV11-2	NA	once	CASRGSAHYEQYF	TGTGCCAGCAGGGGTAGCGCCCATTACGAGCAGTACTTC
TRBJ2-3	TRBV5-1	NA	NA	CASSQGVSSTDTQYF	TGCGCCAGCAGCCAAGGGGTCAGTAGCACAGATACGCAGTATTTT
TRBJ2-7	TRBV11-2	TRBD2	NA	CASSPIGTSGGHVSYEQYF	TGTGCCAGCAGCCCAATCGGGACTAGCGGGGGCCACGTCTCCTACGAGCAGTACTTC
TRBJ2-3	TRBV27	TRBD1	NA	CASSPAGTDITDTQYF	TGTGCCAGCAGTCCCGCCGGGACAGATATCACAGATACGCAGTATTTT
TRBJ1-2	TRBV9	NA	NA	CASSARRRGGYTF	TGTGCCAGCAGCGCGAGGCGGCGAGGGGGCTACACCTTC
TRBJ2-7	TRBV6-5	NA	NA	CASSYSSEQGNEQYF	TGTGCCAGCAGTTACTCGTCCGAACAGGGTAACGAGCAGTACTTC
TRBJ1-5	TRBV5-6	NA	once	CASSLESGQPQHF	TGTGCCAGCAGCTTGGAGTCGGGTCAGCCCCAGCATTTT
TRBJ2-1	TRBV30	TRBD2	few	CAWIRGDNEQFF	TGTGCCTGGATTCGGGGGGACAATGAGCAGTTCTTC
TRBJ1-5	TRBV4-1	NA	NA	CASSQVSVGQPQHF	TGCGCCAGCAGCCAAGTAAGCGTGGGTCAGCCCCAGCATTTT
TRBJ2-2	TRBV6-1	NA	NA	CASKSTEVAGELFF	TGTGCCAGCAAATCCACCGAGGTAGCGGGGGAGCTGTTTTTT
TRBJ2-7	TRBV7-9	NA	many	CASSLGSRGGHTSYEQYF	TGTGCCAGCAGCTTAGGGTCTCGTGGCGGGCACACCTCCTACGAGCAGTACTTC
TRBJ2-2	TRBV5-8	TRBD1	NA	CASTPQGVGELFF	TGTGCCAGCACGCCCCAGGGGGTCGGGGAGCTGTTTTTT
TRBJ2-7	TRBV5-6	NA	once	CASSLITPYEQYF	TGTGCCAGCAGCTTGATCACTCCCTACGAGCAGTACTTC
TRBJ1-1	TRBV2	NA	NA	CASMLENTEAFF	TGTGCCAGCATGTTAGAGAACACTGAAGCTTTCTTT
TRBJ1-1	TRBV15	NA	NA	CATSRDTAEAFF	TGTGCCACCAGCAGAGATACGGCTGAAGCTTTCTTT
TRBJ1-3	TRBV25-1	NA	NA	CASSGDKGGSGNTIYF	TGTGCCAGCAGCGGCGACAAGGGAGGCTCTGGAAACACCATATATTTT
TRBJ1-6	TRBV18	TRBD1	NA	CASSSSGQDNSPLHF	TGTGCCAGCTCATCCTCTGGACAGGATAATTCACCCCTCCACTTT
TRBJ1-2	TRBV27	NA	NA	CASSLRGGDYGYTF	TGTGCCAGCAGTTTAAGGGGGGGCGACTATGGCTACACCTTC
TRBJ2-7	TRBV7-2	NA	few	CASSSRGQHPYEQYF	TGTGCCAGCAGCTCGAGAGGACAGCACCCCTACGAGCAGTACTTC
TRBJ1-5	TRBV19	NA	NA	CASEARDTISNQPQHF	TGTGCCAGTGAGGCCCGGGACACTATTAGCAATCAGCCCCAGCATTTT
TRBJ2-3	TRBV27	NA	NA	CASSNGPDTQYF	TGTGCCAGCAGTAATGGGCCAGATACGCAGTATTTT
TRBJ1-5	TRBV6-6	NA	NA	CASSYLKRESNQPQHF	TGTGCCAGCAGTTACTTAAAACGGGAGTCCAATCAGCCCCAGCATTTT
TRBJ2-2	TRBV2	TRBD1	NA	CASTTRQGGGELFF	TGTGCCAGCACCACGAGACAGGGGGGCGGGGAGCTGTTTTTT
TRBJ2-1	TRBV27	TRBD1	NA	CASNRGNEQFF	TGTGCCAGCAACAGGGGGAATGAGCAGTTCTTC
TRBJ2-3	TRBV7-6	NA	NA	CASSLGRLTDTQYF	TGTGCCAGCAGCTTAGGCAGGCTCACAGATACGCAGTATTTT
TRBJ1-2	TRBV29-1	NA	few	CSVDPRGGYTF	TGCAGCGTTGATCCCAGGGGAGGCTACACCTTC
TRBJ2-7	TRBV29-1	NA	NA	CSVEGSGYEQYF	TGCAGCGTTGAAGGATCCGGTTACGAGCAGTACTTC
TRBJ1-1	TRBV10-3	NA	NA	CAIRRVGLMNTEAFF	TGTGCCATCAGGCGTGTGGGGCTAATGAACACTGAAGCTTTCTTT
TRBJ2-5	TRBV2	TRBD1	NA	CASRKGAQETQYF	TGTGCCAGCAGGAAGGGGGCCCAAGAGACCCAGTACTTC
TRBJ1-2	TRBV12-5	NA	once	CASGKQGNYGYTF	TGTGCTAGTGGAAAACAGGGAAATTATGGCTACACCTTC
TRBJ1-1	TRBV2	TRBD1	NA	CASNRQGPTEAFF	TGTGCCAGCAATAGACAGGGACCCACTGAAGCTTTCTTT
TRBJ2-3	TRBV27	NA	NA	CASSFGTTNTDTQYF	TGTGCCAGCAGTTTTGGGACAACCAACACAGATACGCAGTATTTT
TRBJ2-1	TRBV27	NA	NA	CASSPPWQGLSNEQFF	TGTGCCAGCAGTCCCCCGTGGCAGGGTCTCAGCAATGAGCAGTTCTTC
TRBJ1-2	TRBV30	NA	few	CAWRAGAVWYGYTF	TGTGCCTGGAGGGCGGGGGCAGTATGGTATGGCTACACCTTC
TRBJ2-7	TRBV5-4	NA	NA	CASSLAWGLTYEQYF	TGTGCCAGCAGCTTGGCCTGGGGGCTCACCTACGAGCAGTACTTC
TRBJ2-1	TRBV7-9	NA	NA	CASSYPGTTDNEQFF	TGTGCCAGCAGCTATCCCGGGACAACCGACAATGAGCAGTTCTTC
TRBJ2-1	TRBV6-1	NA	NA	CASRGTFF	TGTGCCAGCAGAGGGACTTTCTTC
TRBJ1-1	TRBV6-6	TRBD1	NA	CATFPTGQNTEAFF	TGTGCCACCTTTCCGACAGGGCAGAACACTGAAGCTTTCTTT
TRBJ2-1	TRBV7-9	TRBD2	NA	CASSPYPSGGAISEQFF	TGTGCCAGCAGCCCCTATCCTAGCGGGGGGGCCATTAGCGAGCAGTTCTTC
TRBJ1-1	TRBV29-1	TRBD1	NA	CSVAGGKNTEAFF	TGCAGCGTCGCAGGGGGCAAGAACACTGAAGCTTTCTTT
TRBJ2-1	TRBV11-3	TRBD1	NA	CASSPPGQGDNEQFF	TGTGCCAGCAGCCCTCCGGGACAGGGGGACAATGAGCAGTTCTTC
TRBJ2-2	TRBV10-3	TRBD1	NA	CATSPGQATGELFF	TGTGCCACCTCCCCGGGACAGGCTACCGGGGAGCTGTTTTTT
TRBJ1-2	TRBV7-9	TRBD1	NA	CASSPGTGANYGYTF	TGTGCCAGCAGCCCTGGGACAGGAGCTAACTATGGCTACACCTTC
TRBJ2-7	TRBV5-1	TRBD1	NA	CASSDRQGSRYEQYF	TGCGCCAGCAGCGACCGACAGGGAAGTAGGTACGAGCAGTACTTC
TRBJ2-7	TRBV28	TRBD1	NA	CASSLYTGESYEQYF	TGTGCCAGCAGTTTATATACAGGGGAATCCTACGAGCAGTACTTC
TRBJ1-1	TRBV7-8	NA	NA	CASSLSRFMNTEAFF	TGTGCCAGCAGCTTATCTAGGTTCATGAACACTGAAGCTTTCTTT
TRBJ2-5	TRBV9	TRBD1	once	CASTRQGSGQETQYF	TGTGCCAGCACCCGACAGGGGTCAGGGCAAGAGACCCAGTACTTC
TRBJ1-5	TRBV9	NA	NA	CASSVDNGLLQPQHF	TGTGCCAGCAGCGTAGATAATGGGCTGTTACAGCCCCAGCATTTT
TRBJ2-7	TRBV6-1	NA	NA	CASRDSSYEQYF	TGTGCCAGCAGGGACAGCTCCTACGAGCAGTACTTC
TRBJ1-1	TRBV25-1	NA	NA	CASTKNGGYTEAFF	TGTGCCAGCACCAAAAATGGAGGGTACACTGAAGCTTTCTTT
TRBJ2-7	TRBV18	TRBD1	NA	CASSPTRGNYEQYF	TGTGCCAGCTCACCTACCAGGGGGAATTACGAGCAGTACTTC